This T cell receptor beta chain was recorded in a study of cytomegalovirus exposure and HLA in healthy donors. Study-level results: Altogether, 150 to 200 TCR beta chains were recorded as cytomegalovirus-associated. The authors later linked a missense DCLRE1C variant to TCR beta V- and J-gene trimming. Many donors shared some public TCRs, even though most TCR sequences were rare.

Concerning this clone: Its antigen is currently unknown.

This CDR3 spans 18 amino acids. The germline V gene has CDR1 SGHTA and CDR2 FQGTGA. Trimming took off 2 bases at V and 0 bases at J, with 17 bases between the two ends. PCR amplification relied on 60 Vbeta primers (plus 13 Jbeta primers). Generated by immunoSEQ multiplex PCR, the TCRdb table keeps only in-frame clones and is missing some. The sample shows about 120,000 clones, about three quarters of them seen only once. The origin of this receptor is a man aged 55 to 70 in good health and CMV-seropositive. The sample taken for sequencing was PBMCs. The chain has TRBV7-3 and TRBJ2-1, with a possible D match to TRBD1 (6 bases). In DNA, the CDR3 is TGTGCCAGCAGCTTATACCCACGCGACAGGAACTCCTACAATGAGCAGTTCTTC. Its protein product is CASSLYPRDRNSYNEQFF.